The 5 T cell receptor beta chains presented below share a single source sample, sequenced in a study of cytomegalovirus exposure and HLA in healthy donors. The PCR contained 60 Vbeta and 13 Jbeta primers. Measured with immunoSEQ multiplex PCR; TCRdb has only the in-frame clones, and not every one. The sample shows about 110,000 clones, approximately 79% of them seen only once. The specimen sequenced was PBMCs. The source of these receptors is a man aged 55 to 70 in good health and CMV-seronegative.

This clone was counted between two and nine times. The rearrangement links TRBV12-2 to TRBJ2-5; the tabulated D call, TRBD1, remains unverified against the DNA. TRBV12-2 is listed as a pseudogene. The CDR3 is 14 residues long. The CDR3: CASRFRTGGETQYF. The CDR3 DNA reads TGTGCAAGTCGCTTCCGGACAGGGGGAGAGACCCAGTACTTC.

The rearrangement uses TRBV9 and TRBJ1-1; TRBD1 matches at 8 bases. J lost 5 bases, V lost 5 bases, and 5 bases had no gene match. CDR3 length: 13 amino acids. The germline V gene encodes CDR1 SGDLS and CDR2 YYNGEE. CDR3 in DNA: TGTGCCAGCAGTATACAGGGGGGAACTGAAGCTTTCTTT. This encodes CASSIQGGTEAFF.

The chain combines TRBV28 with TRBJ1-5, with 11 bases identical to TRBD1. CDR1 MDHEN and CDR2 SYDVKM come from the germline V gene. The length of the CDR3 is 14 residues. Unmatched junction bases numbered 7, after V lost 8 bases and J lost 7 bases. DNA for the CDR3: TGTGCCAGCCTTGGACAGGGGGCCTTCCAGCCCCAGCATTTT. Its translation: CASLGQGAFQPQHF.

The chain carries TRBV5-1 and TRBJ1-1; a weak D match, TRBD1 (5 bases). This CDR3 has 15 amino acids. Germline values: CDR1 SGHRS, CDR2 YFSETQ. V lost 4 bases and J 2 bases, leaving 15 bases between the germline ends. The CDR3, as DNA: TGCGCCAGCAGCCTGGCGGGGGGGGGAAACACTGAAGCTTTCTTT. Translation gives CASSLAGGGNTEAFF. Drawing the rest from reference TRBV5-1 and TRBJ1-1, the complete variable domain is KAGVTQTPRYLIKTRGQQVTLSCSPISGHRSVSWYQQTPGQGLQFLFEYFSETQRNKGNFPGRFSGRQFSNSRSEMNVSTLELGDSALYLCASSLAGGGNTEAFFGQGTRLTVV.

This chain joins TRBV5-6 and TRBJ1-4, with a weak D call TRBD1 (6 bases). Germline V CDR1 and CDR2: SGHDT, YYEEEE. Trimming took 3 bases from V and 8 from J, leaving 8 bases between them. CDR3 size: 12 residues. The CDR3 here is CASSSQGEKLFF. Here the CDR3 DNA reads TGTGCCAGCAGCTCCCAGGGGGAAAAACTGTTTTTT.